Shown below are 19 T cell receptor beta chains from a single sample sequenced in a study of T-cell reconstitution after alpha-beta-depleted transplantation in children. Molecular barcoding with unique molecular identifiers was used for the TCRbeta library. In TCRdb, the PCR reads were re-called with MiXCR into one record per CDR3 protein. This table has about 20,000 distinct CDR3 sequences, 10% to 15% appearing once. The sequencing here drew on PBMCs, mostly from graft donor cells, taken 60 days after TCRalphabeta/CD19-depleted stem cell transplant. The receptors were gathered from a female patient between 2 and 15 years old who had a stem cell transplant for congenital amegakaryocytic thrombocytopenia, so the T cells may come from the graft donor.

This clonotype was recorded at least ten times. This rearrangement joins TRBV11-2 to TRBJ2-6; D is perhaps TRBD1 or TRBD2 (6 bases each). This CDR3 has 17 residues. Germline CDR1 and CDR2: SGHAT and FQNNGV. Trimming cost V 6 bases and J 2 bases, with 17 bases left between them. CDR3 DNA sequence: TGTGCCAGCAGTTTCAGGAGGGGGGTTGCTGGGGCCAACGTCCTGACTTTC. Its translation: CASSFRRGVAGANVLTF.

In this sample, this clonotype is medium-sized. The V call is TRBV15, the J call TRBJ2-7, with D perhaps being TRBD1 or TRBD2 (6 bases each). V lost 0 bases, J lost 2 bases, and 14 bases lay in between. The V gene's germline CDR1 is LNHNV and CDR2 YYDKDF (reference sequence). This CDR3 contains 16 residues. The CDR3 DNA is TGTGCCACCAGCAGAGATCAGGAGGGGGATCCCTACGAGCAGTACTTC. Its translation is CATSRDQEGDPYEQYF.

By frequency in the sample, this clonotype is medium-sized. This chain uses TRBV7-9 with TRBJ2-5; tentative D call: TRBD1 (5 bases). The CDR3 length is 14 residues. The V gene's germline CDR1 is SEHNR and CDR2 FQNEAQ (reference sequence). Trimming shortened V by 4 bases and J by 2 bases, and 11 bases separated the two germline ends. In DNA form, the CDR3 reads TGTGCCAGCAGCTCCCAGGGATGGCAAGAGACCCAGTACTTC. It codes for CASSSQGWQETQYF.

CDR3 protein: CSVEPGLAGGNTGELFF. The CDR3 bases are TGCAGCGTTGAACCTGGACTAGCGGGAGGGAACACCGGGGAGCTGTTTTTT. The rearrangement links TRBV29-1 to TRBJ2-2; 14 nucleotides line up with TRBD2. After removal of 2 bases from V and 1 base from J, the junction contained 3 bases not matched to a gene. The CDR3 is 17 residues long. Germline CDR1 reads SQVTM; CDR2 reads ANQGSEA.

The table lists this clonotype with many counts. The CDR3 sequence is CASSLGLGTLEQYF. The CDR3 nucleotides are TGCGCCAGCAGCCTCGGGTTAGGGACTCTCGAGCAGTACTTC. V gene TRBV5-1 combines with J gene TRBJ2-7; D perhaps matches TRBD2 (6 bases). CDR1 is SGHRS and CDR2 is YFSETQ in the germline V gene. CDR3 length equals 14 residues. Trimming removed 4 bases from V and 6 bases from J, with 17 bases in between.

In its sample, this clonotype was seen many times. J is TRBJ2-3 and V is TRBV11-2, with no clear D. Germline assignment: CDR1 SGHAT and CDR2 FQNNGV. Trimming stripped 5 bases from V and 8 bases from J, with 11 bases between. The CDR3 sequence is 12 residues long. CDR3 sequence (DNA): TGTGCCAGCAGCCCCACCACGGGTACGCAGTATTTT. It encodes CASSPTTGTQYF.

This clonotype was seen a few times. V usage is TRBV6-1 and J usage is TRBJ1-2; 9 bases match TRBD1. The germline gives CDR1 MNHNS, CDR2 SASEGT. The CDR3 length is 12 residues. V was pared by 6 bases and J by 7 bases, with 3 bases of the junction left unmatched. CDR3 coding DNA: TGTGCCAGCAGGGACAGGGGCGGTGGCTACACCTTC. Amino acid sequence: CASRDRGGGYTF.

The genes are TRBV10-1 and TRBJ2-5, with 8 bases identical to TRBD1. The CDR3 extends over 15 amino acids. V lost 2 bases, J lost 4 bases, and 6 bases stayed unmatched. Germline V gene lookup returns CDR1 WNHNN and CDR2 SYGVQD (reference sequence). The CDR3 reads CASSETGGNGETQYF. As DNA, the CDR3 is TGCGCCAGCAGTGAGACAGGGGGAAATGGAGAGACCCAGTACTTC.

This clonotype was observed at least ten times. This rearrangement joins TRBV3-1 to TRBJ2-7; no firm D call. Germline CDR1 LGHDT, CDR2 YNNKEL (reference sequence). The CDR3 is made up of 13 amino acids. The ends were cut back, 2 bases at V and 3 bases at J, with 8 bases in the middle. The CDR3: CASSQSPVYEQYF. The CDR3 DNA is TGTGCCAGCAGCCAAAGCCCGGTCTACGAGCAGTACTTC.

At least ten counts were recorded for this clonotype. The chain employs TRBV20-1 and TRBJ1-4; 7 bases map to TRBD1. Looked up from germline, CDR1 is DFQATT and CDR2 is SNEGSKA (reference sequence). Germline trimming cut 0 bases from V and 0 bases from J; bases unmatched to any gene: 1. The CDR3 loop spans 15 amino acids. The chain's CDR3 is CSARDQGATNEKLFF. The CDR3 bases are TGCAGTGCTAGAGATCAGGGGGCAACTAATGAAAAACTGTTTTTT.

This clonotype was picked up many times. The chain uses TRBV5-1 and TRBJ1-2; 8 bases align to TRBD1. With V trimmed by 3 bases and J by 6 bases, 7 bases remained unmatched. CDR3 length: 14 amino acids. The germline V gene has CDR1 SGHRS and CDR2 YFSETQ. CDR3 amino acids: CASSSTGGQDGYTF. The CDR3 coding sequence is TGCGCCAGCAGCTCTACAGGGGGACAAGATGGCTACACCTTC.

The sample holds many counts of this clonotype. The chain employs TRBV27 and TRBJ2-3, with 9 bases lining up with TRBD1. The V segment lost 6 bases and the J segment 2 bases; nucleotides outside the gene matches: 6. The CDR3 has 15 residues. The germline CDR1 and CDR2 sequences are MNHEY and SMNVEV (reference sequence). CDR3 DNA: TGTGCCAGCAGCCCCGGGACAGGGCCCACAGATACGCAGTATTTT. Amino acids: CASSPGTGPTDTQYF.

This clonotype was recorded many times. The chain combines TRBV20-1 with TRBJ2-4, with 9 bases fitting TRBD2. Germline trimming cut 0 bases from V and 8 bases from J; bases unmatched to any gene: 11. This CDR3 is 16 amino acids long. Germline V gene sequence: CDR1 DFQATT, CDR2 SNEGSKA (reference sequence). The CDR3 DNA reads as TGCAGTGCTAGAGATCTTCTAGCGGGGTTAGGGGACATTCAGTACTTC. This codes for CSARDLLAGLGDIQYF.

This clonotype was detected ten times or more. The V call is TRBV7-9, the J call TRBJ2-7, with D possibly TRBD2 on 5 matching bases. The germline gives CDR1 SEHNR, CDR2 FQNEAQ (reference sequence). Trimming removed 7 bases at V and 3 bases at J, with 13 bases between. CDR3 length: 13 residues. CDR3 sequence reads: CASTEDSYYEQYF. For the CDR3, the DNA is TGTGCCAGCACCGAGGACTCCTACTACGAGCAGTACTTC.

CDR3 sequence reads: CCASGGQAGEGTDTQYF. In DNA, the CDR3 is TGCTGCGCTAGTGGGGGCCAAGCGGGAGAAGGCACAGATACGCAGTATTTT. V usage is TRBV20-1 and J usage is TRBJ2-3; 8 nucleotides match TRBD2. CDR3 length: 17 amino acids. Germline V CDR1 and CDR2: DFQATT, SNEGSKA (reference sequence).

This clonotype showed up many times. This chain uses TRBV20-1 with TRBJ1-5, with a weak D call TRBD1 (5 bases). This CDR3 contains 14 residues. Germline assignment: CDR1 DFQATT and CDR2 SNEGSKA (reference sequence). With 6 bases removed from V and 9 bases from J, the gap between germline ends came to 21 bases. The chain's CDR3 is CSAPGRYNSGPQHF. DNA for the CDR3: TGCAGTGCCCCGGGACGGTACAACTCAGGGCCCCAGCATTTT.

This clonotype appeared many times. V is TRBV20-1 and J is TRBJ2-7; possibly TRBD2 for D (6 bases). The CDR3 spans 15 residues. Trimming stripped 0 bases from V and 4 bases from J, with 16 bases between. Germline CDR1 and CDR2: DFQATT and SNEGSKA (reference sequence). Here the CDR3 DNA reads TGCAGTGCTAGAGAGACCGGGACTCCAATATACGAGCAGTACTTC. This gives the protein CSARETGTPIYEQYF.

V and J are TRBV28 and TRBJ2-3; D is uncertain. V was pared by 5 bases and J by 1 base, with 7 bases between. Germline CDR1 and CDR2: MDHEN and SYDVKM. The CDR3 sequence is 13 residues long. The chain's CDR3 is CASSNGGTDTQYF. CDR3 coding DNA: TGTGCCAGCAGTAACGGTGGCACAGATACGCAGTATTTT.

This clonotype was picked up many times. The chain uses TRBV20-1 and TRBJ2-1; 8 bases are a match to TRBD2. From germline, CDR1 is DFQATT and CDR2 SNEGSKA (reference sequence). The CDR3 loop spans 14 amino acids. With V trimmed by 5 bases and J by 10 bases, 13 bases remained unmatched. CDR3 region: CSALLAGEPGEQFF. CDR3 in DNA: TGCAGTGCTTTGCTAGCGGGCGAACCCGGGGAGCAGTTCTTC.